The rows below give T cell receptor beta chains drawn from one sample of a study of CD8 T cells in ankylosing spondylitis. TCRdb independently ran MiXCR on the 5' RACE reads; one entry per CDR3 protein. In the table there are 200,000 or so distinct CDR3 sequences, roughly 24% of which are singletons. Sequenced input: blood, either unsorted or a sorted T cell fraction (not recorded which). The receptors originated from a male donor with ankylosing spondylitis or in good health (not recorded which). CDR3s include the opening cysteine and the closing phenylalanine or tryptophan. The order of the fields is D gene, V gene, J gene, clone size, CDR3 DNA, CDR3 protein. D genes are given only for firm matches. Where a row states a size, it is once, few, many or the class of an expanded clone; other rows omit it.

>NA|TRBV5-1|TRBJ2-1|many
TGCGCCAGCAGCCGCGCAAATACAGGAGTATGGGGCAATGAGCAGTTCTTC
CASSRANTGVWGNEQFF
>NA|TRBV6-1|TRBJ1-6|many
TGTGCCAGCAGCCCTAGACAGGTCAACTCCTATAATTCACCCCTCCACTTT
CASSPRQVNSYNSPLHF
>TRBD1|TRBV20-1|TRBJ1-5|many
TGCAGTGCCCCGGGACAGGGTACGCCCCAGCATTTT
CSAPGQGTPQHF
>NA|TRBV3-1|TRBJ2-1|NA
TGTGCCAGCAGCCAAGAGCAGCTCTCCTACAATGAGCAGTTCTTC
CASSQEQLSYNEQFF
>TRBD2|TRBV29-1|TRBJ2-1|many
TGCAGCGTTGTTACTAGCGGAAATGAGCAGTTCTTC
CSVVTSGNEQFF
>TRBD1|TRBV3-1|TRBJ2-2|many
TGTGCCAGCAGCCCCGGACAGGGGAACACCGGGGAGCTGTTTTTT
CASSPGQGNTGELFF
>NA|TRBV5-6|TRBJ2-1|few
TGTGCCAGCAGCTCACGACAGAACAATGAGCAGTTCTTC
CASSSRQNNEQFF
>NA|TRBV20-1|TRBJ2-5|NA
TGCAGTGCTAGAGATCGGCAGGTAGAGACCCAGTACTTC
CSARDRQVETQYF
>TRBD2|TRBV19|TRBJ2-3|NA
TGTGCCAGTAAGGCGTTGACCAGCGGGAGGTCAGATACGCAGTATTTT
CASKALTSGRSDTQYF
>TRBD2|TRBV5-1|TRBJ2-1|many
TGCGCCAGCAGCTTCAGCGGGAGTTCCGATGAGCAGTTCTTC
CASSFSGSSDEQFF
>TRBD2|TRBV11-2|TRBJ2-3|few
TGTGCCAGCAGCCTAGCGGGAGGGAAGACAGATACGCAGTATTTT
CASSLAGGKTDTQYF
>TRBD1|TRBV5-5|TRBJ2-7|few
TGTGCCAGCAGCTCCGGGACAGGGGTAGAGCAGTACTTC
CASSSGTGVEQYF
>NA|TRBV20-1|TRBJ2-7|NA
TGCAGTGTTACCAATCGGTCACGTAGGTCCTACGAGCAGTACTTC
CSVTNRSRRSYEQYF
>TRBD2|TRBV7-2|TRBJ2-1|many
TGTGCCAGCAGCTCCTCGGCGGGAGCGAGCTCCTACAATGAGCAGTTCTTC
CASSSSAGASSYNEQFF
>NA|TRBV12-3/TRBV12-4|TRBJ2-7|few
TGTGCCTACCTTCTCGGGATGCCCAGCAAGCAGTACTTC
CAYLLGMPSKQYF
>NA|TRBV20-1|TRBJ2-7|NA
TGCAGTGCCCCCGGCCCATCCTACGAGCAGTACTTC
CSAPGPSYEQYF
>TRBD2|TRBV7-8|TRBJ2-1|many
TGTGCCAGCAGCGGAACTAGCGGGAGCTCCTACAATGAGCAGTTCTTC
CASSGTSGSSYNEQFF
>NA|TRBV3-1|TRBJ2-6|few
TGTGCCAGCAACCCCCCCCACACTGGGGCCAACGTCCTGACTTTC
CASNPPHTGANVLTF
>TRBD2|TRBV20-1|TRBJ2-3|NA
TGCAGTGCCCAAGGCGGGGGAACAGATACGCAGTATTTT
CSAQGGGTDTQYF
>NA|TRBV5-1|TRBJ2-1|many
TGCGCCAGCAGCTTGCAGGGTGGCGGGGCCTACAATGAGCAGTTCTTC
CASSLQGGGAYNEQFF
>NA|TRBV20-1|TRBJ2-7|NA
TGCAGTGCCCCCGGTCGCTACGAGCAGTACTTC
CSAPGRYEQYF
>NA|TRBV3-1|TRBJ2-3|few
TGTGCCAGCAGCTCGACGCCTCATGGCACAGATACGCAGTATTTT
CASSSTPHGTDTQYF
>TRBD2|TRBV20-1|TRBJ2-5|few
TGCAGTGCTAGAGCGGGACTAAGCCAAGAGACCCAGTACTTC
CSARAGLSQETQYF
>NA|TRBV12-3/TRBV12-4|TRBJ2-7|many
TGTGCCAGCAGCACCGGGACTCCTTCCTACGAGCAGTACTTC
CASSTGTPSYEQYF
>NA|TRBV14|TRBJ2-7|NA
TGTGCCAGCAGCCAAGAAGTGGGGCCCCAGTACTTC
CASSQEVGPQYF